The 5 T cell receptor beta chains reported below all come from one sample, sequenced in a study of blood T cell repertoires in COVID-19. Repertoires were generated with immunoSEQ multiplex PCR, while TCRdb's copy carries only in-frame clones and drops some. Of 60,000 or so clones listed, around 86% are singletons. Sequencing input: peripheral blood. Every receptor here comes from a woman at least 80 years old with acute or convalescent COVID-19.

The chain carries TRBV5-4 and TRBJ1-1; 7 bases line up with TRBD1. CDR3 size: 13 residues. From germline, CDR1 is SGHNT and CDR2 YYREEE (reference sequence). V lost 2 bases and J lost 4; bases outside the gene matches: 2. CDR3 coding DNA: TGTGCCAGCAGCTTAACAGGGGTCACTGAAGCTTTCTTT. Amino acid sequence: CASSLTGVTEAFF.

This clone occurred a few times. The genes are TRBV6-1 and TRBJ2-5, with TRBD2 matching over 13 bases. Germline CDR1 is MNHNS and CDR2 is SASEGT. This CDR3 comprises 17 residues. V trimming: 2 bases; J trimming: 1 base; junction bases outside the gene matches: 4. CDR3 sequence (DNA): TGTGCCAGCAGTGAAACCGGGACTAGCGGGGCCCAAGAGACCCAGTACTTC. Its protein product is CASSETGTSGAQETQYF.

The rearrangement joins TRBV4-1 to TRBJ2-5, with D perhaps TRBD2 (7 bases). V was shortened by 3 bases and J by 5 bases, with 13 bases between the two germline ends. Germline CDR1 is MGHRA and CDR2 is YSYEKL. This CDR3 is built from 14 residues. This chain's CDR3 is CASSHVGGGETQYF. The CDR3 region has the DNA TGCGCCAGCAGCCACGTAGGGGGGGGTGAGACCCAGTACTTC.

This clone appeared a single time. The V and J genes are TRBV5-1 and TRBJ1-2; no clear D. Germline CDR1 and CDR2: SGHRS and YFSETQ. V was pared by 2 bases and J by 8 bases, with 22 bases between. This CDR3 spans 16 amino acids. CDR3 in amino acids: CASSFGRSSGGRGYTF. In nucleotides, the CDR3 is TGCGCCAGCAGCTTTGGGAGGTCCTCGGGAGGTCGGGGCTACACCTTC.

The V call is TRBV15, the J call TRBJ2-7; no definite D call. V shed 0 bases and J shed 5 bases, with 8 bases lying between them. The CDR3 sequence is 13 residues long. Germline CDR1 LNHNV, CDR2 YYDKDF (reference sequence). Here the CDR3 reads CATSRDPGHEQYF. CDR3 coding DNA: TGTGCCACCAGCAGAGACCCGGGTCACGAGCAGTACTTC.